This TCR beta chain was retrieved from a study of spatial heterogeneity in lung cancer. The wider study: More beta-chain than alpha-chain sequences were consistently detected.

CDR1 MNHNS and CDR2 SASEGT come from the germline V gene. The length of the CDR3 is 14 residues. The V end was cut by 0 bases, the J end by 4 bases, with 8 bases between. Regarding time point: sample taken at primary tumor resection. This clonotype was counted at least ten times. Its antigen is not known. General study results and limits: It was found that expanded intratumoral alpha and beta TCR counts tracked tumor mutation counts.

TCRdb called the 5' RACE reads again in MiXCR, with one record for every CDR3 protein. This sample has around 100,000 distinct CDR3 sequences, with 4.4% found just once. V gene TRBV6-1 combines with J gene TRBJ2-3, with D perhaps given as TRBD1 or TRBD2 (5 bases each). The TCR comes from a male donor with early-stage non-small cell lung cancer. Here the sequenced sample was lung tumor tissue, taken at surgery. CDR3 bases: TGTGCCAGCAGTGAAGCCTGGGGACCAGATACGCAGTATTTT. As protein: CASSEAWGPDTQYF.